The 15 T cell receptor beta chains reported below all come from one sample, sequenced in a study of naive and memory T cell subsets. Two oligonucleotides, mixed equimolar, formed the beta constant-region primer covering TRBC1 and TRBC2. TCRdb fed the UMI-ligation and nested PCR reads into MiXCR, producing one record per CDR3 protein. This table holds 120,000 to 150,000 distinct CDR3 sequences, approximately 17% found once. Input material: naive CD4+ T cells from blood. These receptor sequences come from a human donor in good health.

This clonotype was seen only a few times. This chain links TRBV28 with TRBJ2-7, with TRBD2 identical over 8 bases. Trimming removed 3 bases from V and 9 bases from J; junction bases left unmatched: 22. Germline values: CDR1 MDHEN, CDR2 SYDVKM. The CDR3 covers 18 residues. CDR3 sequence reads: CASSFQGSGMLVGSGQYF. The CDR3 DNA follows: TGTGCCAGCAGTTTCCAGGGTAGCGGGATGCTCGTCGGTTCCGGGCAGTACTTC.

A few counts support this clonotype. The chain couples TRBV20-1 to TRBJ1-2, with 8 nucleotides matching TRBD1. Germline trimming cut 3 bases from V and 0 bases from J; bases unmatched to any gene: 6. CDR1 is DFQATT, CDR2 SNEGSKA, per germline (reference sequence). CDR3 length equals 15 residues. CDR3 nucleotide sequence: TGCAGTGCTAGTAAGCGGACAGGGCCTAACTATGGCTACACCTTC. It codes for CSASKRTGPNYGYTF.

This clonotype appeared a few times. The chain recombines TRBV5-6 with TRBJ2-7; 8 bases map to TRBD2. The CDR3 extends over 14 amino acids. Trimming took 5 bases from V and 7 from J; bases not matched to a gene: 11. Germline values: CDR1 SGHDT, CDR2 YYEEEE. The CDR3 loop reads CASRRGGGLREQYF. The CDR3 nucleotides are TGTGCCAGCAGACGGGGGGGCGGATTGCGGGAGCAGTACTTC.

This rearrangement joins TRBV7-8 to TRBJ2-3, with D possibly TRBD1 on 5 matching bases. The CDR3 loop spans 16 amino acids. CDR1 SGHVS and CDR2 FQNEAQ come from the germline V gene. V lost 3 bases and J 3 bases, leaving 16 bases between the germline ends. The CDR3: CASSFGSGARTDTQYF. In DNA, the CDR3 is TGTGCCAGCAGCTTCGGTAGTGGGGCGCGGACAGATACGCAGTATTTT.

This clonotype was found a few times. The rearrangement joins TRBV5-1 to TRBJ2-7; maybe TRBD2 (6 bases). The CDR3 extends over 14 amino acids. Looked up from germline, CDR1 is SGHRS and CDR2 is YFSETQ. The V gene lost 0 bases and the J gene lost 2 bases, with 9 bases spanning the gap. Here the CDR3 DNA reads TGCGCCAGCAGCTTGGGCCCGGGGGCCTACGAGCAGTACTTC. Protein sequence: CASSLGPGAYEQYF.

This clonotype was seen a few times. V usage is TRBV20-1 and J usage is TRBJ2-3, with 8 bases lining up with TRBD2. The CDR3 has 14 amino acids. Germline values: CDR1 DFQATT, CDR2 SNEGSKA (reference sequence). The V gene end was trimmed by 3 bases and the J gene end by 4 bases; junction bases not matched to a gene: 6. The CDR3 region has the DNA TGCAGTGCTAGGTCCAGCGGGAGTTCAGATACGCAGTATTTT. This translates into CSARSSGSSDTQYF.

This clonotype has a handful of counts. The chain links TRBV29-1 to TRBJ2-2; no firm D call. Germline V gene sequence: CDR1 SQVTM, CDR2 ANQGSEA. CDR3 length: 13 amino acids. The V and J ends lost 4 bases and 0 bases respectively, with 6 bases between them. CDR3 in DNA: TGCAGCGTTGGCCACGCGAACACCGGGGAGCTGTTTTTT. Its protein is CSVGHANTGELFF.

V is TRBV7-2 and J is TRBJ2-3, with 13 bases that match TRBD2. Germline CDR1 SGHTA, CDR2 FQGNSA. V trimming: 1 base; J trimming: 2 bases; junction bases outside the gene matches: 3. The CDR3 extends over 17 amino acids. CDR3 bases: TGTGCCAGCAGCTTAGGGGGACTAGCGGGAATCACAGATACGCAGTATTTT. It yields the protein CASSLGGLAGITDTQYF.

The chain couples TRBV6-5 to TRBJ1-2; D gene unclear. The CDR3 length is 13 residues. CDR1 and CDR2 (germline): MNHEY, SVGAGI. V was shortened by 6 bases and J by 5 bases, with 13 bases between the two germline ends. CDR3 sequence (DNA): TGTGCCAGCAGCCCCCAGGTTGAATATGGCTACACCTTC. Translating gives CASSPQVEYGYTF.

V gene TRBV18 combines with J gene TRBJ2-7; D possibly uses TRBD1 or TRBD2 (5 bases each). CDR3 length equals 17 residues. The V gene lost 0 bases and the J gene lost 0 bases, with 15 bases spanning the gap. CDR1 is KGHSH and CDR2 is LQKENI in the germline V gene. CDR3 nucleotide sequence: TGTGCCAGCTCACCACCGGGGGTCGGCCGCTACTCCTACGAGCAGTACTTC. Translation: CASSPPGVGRYSYEQYF.

A few counts support this clonotype. V and J are TRBV5-1 and TRBJ1-1, with D perhaps matching TRBD1 (6 bases). Germline CDR1 is SGHRS and CDR2 is YFSETQ. Deletions cut 2 bases from V and 9 bases from J, with 23 bases between. The CDR3 spans 16 residues. The CDR3: CASSFGVKRRDKKAFF. The DNA for the CDR3 is TGCGCCAGCAGCTTTGGGGTTAAGAGGAGGGACAAAAAAGCTTTCTTT.

This chain connects TRBV7-9 to TRBJ2-1; 7 positions match TRBD2. The CDR3 has 15 residues. V was clipped by 8 bases and J by 4 bases; unmatched bases: 11. Per the germline V gene, CDR1 is SEHNR and CDR2 is FQNEAQ (reference sequence). The CDR3 sequence is CASGAGAGSYNEQFF. The CDR3 DNA reads as TGTGCCAGCGGGGCAGGAGCGGGATCTTACAATGAGCAGTTCTTC.

This clonotype has just a few counts. The genes are TRBV5-1 and TRBJ2-3, with 9 nucleotides matching TRBD2. CDR3 size: 15 residues. The V segment lost 0 bases and the J segment 9 bases; nucleotides outside the gene matches: 8. CDR1 and CDR2 (germline): SGHRS, YFSETQ. CDR3: CASSLEEGLASTQYF. The CDR3 coding sequence is TGCGCCAGCAGCTTGGAAGAGGGACTAGCTTCCACGCAGTATTTT.

A few counts support this clonotype. This sequence joins TRBV11-1 and TRBJ2-5; D call uncertain. This CDR3 spans 14 amino acids. Germline assignment: CDR1 SGHAT and CDR2 FQDESV (reference sequence). The V gene lost 5 bases and the J gene lost 1 base, with 11 bases spanning the gap. CDR3 sequence: CASSIIPFQETQYF. The CDR3 region has the DNA TGTGCCAGCAGCATTATTCCGTTCCAAGAGACCCAGTACTTC. Variable domain in full (rest from reference TRBV11-1 and TRBJ2-5): EAEVAQSPRYKITEKSQAVAFWCDPISGHATLYWYRQILGQGPELLVQFQDESVVDDSQLPKDRFSAERLKGVDSTLKIQPAELGDSAMYLCASSIIPFQETQYFGPGTRLLVL.

The chain employs TRBV5-4 and TRBJ1-1, with D perhaps matching TRBD1 (5 bases). In germline, CDR1 is SGHNT, CDR2 YYREEE (reference sequence). The CDR3 covers 14 residues. With 2 bases removed from V and 0 bases from J, the gap between germline ends came to 8 bases. CDR3 amino acids: CASSLQEMNTEAFF. CDR3 in DNA: TGTGCCAGCAGCTTACAGGAGATGAACACTGAAGCTTTCTTT.